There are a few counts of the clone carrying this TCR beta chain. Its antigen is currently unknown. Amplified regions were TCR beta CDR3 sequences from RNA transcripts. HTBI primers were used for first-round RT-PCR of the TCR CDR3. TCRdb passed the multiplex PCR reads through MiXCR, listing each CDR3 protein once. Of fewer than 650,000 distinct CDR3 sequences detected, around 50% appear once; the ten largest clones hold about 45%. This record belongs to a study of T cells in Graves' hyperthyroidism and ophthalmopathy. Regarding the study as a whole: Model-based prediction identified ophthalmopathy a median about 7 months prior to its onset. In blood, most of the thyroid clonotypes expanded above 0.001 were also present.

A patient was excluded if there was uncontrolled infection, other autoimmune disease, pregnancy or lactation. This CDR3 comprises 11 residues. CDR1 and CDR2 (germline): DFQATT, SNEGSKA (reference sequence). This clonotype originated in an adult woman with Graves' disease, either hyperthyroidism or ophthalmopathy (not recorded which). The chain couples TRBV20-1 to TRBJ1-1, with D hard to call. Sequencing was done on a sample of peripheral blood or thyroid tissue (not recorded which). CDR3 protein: CSLSYNTEAFF. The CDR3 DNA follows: TGCAGCCTATCTTATAACACTGAAGCTTTCTTT.